This T cell receptor beta chain was documented in a study of Ad26.COV2.S vaccination and SARS-CoV-2 variants. At the level of the study: Recipients of Ad26.COV2.S got it intramuscularly, once or twice 56 days apart.

This clone occurred once. Described treatment: roughly 20 received Ad26.COV2.S at low or high dose, single or two shots; about five received placebo; per-sample allocation not given. On day 63 after the first injection, vaccine and placebo recipients gave samples. An Ad26 vector expressing Wuhan-strain SARS-CoV-2 spike constituted the vaccine. CDR1 and CDR2 (germline): LNHDA, SQIVND (reference sequence). V gave up 1 base and J gave up 4 bases; unmatched junction bases: 3. The CDR3 runs to 14 residues. Some clones are missing from TCRdb's copy, which holds only in-frame ones; the method was immunoSEQ multiplex PCR. The table includes 410,000 or so clones, approximately 90% detected once.

The sample consisted of peripheral blood, taken in a trial of Ad26.COV2.S vaccine versus placebo. V gene TRBV19 combines with J gene TRBJ2-7; 8 bases align to TRBD1. The sequence derives from a person between 18 and 65 years old who received the Ad26.COV2.S COVID-19 vaccine or a placebo. The CDR3: CASSIVQGDYEQYF. The CDR3 DNA reads as TGTGCCAGTAGTATAGTACAGGGGGATTACGAGCAGTACTTC. Using reference TRBV19 and TRBJ2-7 for the parts outside the CDR3, the full variable domain is DGGITQSPKYLFRKEGQNVTLSCEQNLNHDAMYWYRQDPGQGLRLIYYSQIVNDFQKGDIAEGYSVSREKKESFPLTVTSAQKNPTAFYLCASSIVQGDYEQYFGPGTRLTVT.